This T cell receptor beta chain was sequenced in a study of Tregs in tolerant kidney transplant recipients. Study-level findings and limits: Nucleotide sequences could not be compared across some patients' samples due to primer changes. Few patients were studied, so findings need validation in larger groups.

Of note for this clone: Its antigen is not known. One end of the junction fails to match germline, which may point to a read error.

CDR3 length: 12 amino acids. The germline V gene has CDR1 SEHNR and CDR2 FQNEAQ (reference sequence). Libraries were prepared by immunoSEQ multiplex PCR; TCRdb keeps only in-frame clonotypes and omits some of them. In the table there are roughly 80,000 clones, around 90% of which are singletons. This sequence joins TRBV7-9 and TRBJ1-4, with no clear D. This sequence originates from a human donor who received a combined kidney and bone marrow transplant. The input for sequencing was Tregs from blood, taken before the transplant. Here the CDR3 DNA reads TGTGCCAGCAGCTTAGCGCCCGGACCCCTGCTTTTT. Amino acids: CASSLAPGPLLF.